This T cell receptor (beta chain) originates from a study of CD8+ T cells in alopecia areata. Study-wide results and limits: The treated group had a single nonresponder, limiting CD8+ expansion-response conclusions. Normal scalp showed lower clonality than lesional scalp, especially alopecia totalis/universalis.

Germline assignment: CDR1 SQVTM and CDR2 ANQGSEA. V was clipped by 0 bases and J by 6 bases, with 19 bases between them. The CDR3 is 16 amino acids. Sequencing relied on a cDNA template that was reverse transcribed from extracted RNA. The data were produced by immunoSEQ multiplex PCR, yet TCRdb's version contains in-frame clones alone and is incomplete. The repertoire has 150,000 to 200,000 clones, around 64% of them found once; the top ten carry approximately 1.3%. This clone was counted a few times. Its antigen remains unidentified. As for treatment: oral pan-JAK inhibitor, 5-10 mg twice daily. The V gene is TRBV29-1, the J gene TRBJ2-3; the D gene is possibly TRBD1 (6 bases). The input for sequencing was CD4+ T cells sorted from blood, taken between weeks 49 and 50, from a patient treated with tofacitinib. This receptor was identified in a human donor with alopecia areata. The CDR3 spells CSVEDFRLQGGDTQYF. CDR3 bases: TGCAGCGTTGAAGATTTTCGATTACAGGGTGGTGATACGCAGTATTTT.